Listed below are T cell receptor beta chains from one sample, sequenced in a study of blood T cell repertoires in COVID-19. TCRdb's copy holds only in-frame clones and misses some; the assay was immunoSEQ multiplex PCR. The table includes approximately 230,000 clones, 85% to 90% detected once. Sequenced sample: PBMCs or T cells enriched from blood (not recorded which). The receptors derive from a woman between 45 and 65 years old with acute COVID-19. The CDR3 runs from the conserved cysteine through the conserved F or W. Each record gives: clone size, V gene, D gene, J gene, CDR3 length, CDR3 DNA, CDR3 protein. D genes are given only for firm matches. A clone size is listed for some rows: how often the clone was seen (once, few, many), or a class if it is expanded.

>.|TRBV5-1|.|TRBJ1-4|13
TGCGCCAGCAGCTTGCAGGGGAATGAAAAACTGTTTTTT
CASSLQGNEKLFF
>.|TRBV18|TRBD2|TRBJ2-5|14
TGTGCCAGCTCACCGAGGCGGGAGGAAGAGACCCAGTACTTC
CASSPRREEETQYF
>.|TRBV5-6|.|TRBJ2-1|12
TGTGCCAGCAGCCCGTCATCCGGTGAGCAGTTCTTC
CASSPSSGEQFF
>many|TRBV6-1|.|TRBJ1-1|12
TGTGCCAGCAGTGAGAGGTGGACTACGGCTTTCTTT
CASSERWTTAFF
>.|TRBV19|.|TRBJ2-1|14
TGTGCCAGTAGTACGACAAACTCCTACAATGAGCAGTTCTTC
CASSTTNSYNEQFF
>.|TRBV9|.|TRBJ1-1|13
TGTGCCAGCAGCGTAGGACAGGTTTCTGAAGCTTTCTTT
CASSVGQVSEAFF
>.|TRBV10-3|.|TRBJ1-1|15
TGTGCCATCAGTGAGTCAGCAGGGGTCGGCACTGAAGCTTTCTTT
CAISESAGVGTEAFF
>.|TRBV27|.|TRBJ1-5|12
TGTGCCAGCAGGGGAGGGGATCAGCCCCAGCATTTT
CASRGGDQPQHF
>.|TRBV27|TRBD2|TRBJ2-5|14
TGTGCCAGCAGTCTGACTAGCGGCGACGGGACCCAGTACTTC
CASSLTSGDGTQYF
>.|TRBV19|TRBD2|TRBJ2-7|17
TGTGCCAGTAGTCCCGGGACTAGCGGGATGACGTACTACGAGCAGTACTTC
CASSPGTSGMTYYEQYF
>.|TRBV7-9|TRBD1|TRBJ1-2|13
TGTGCCAGCAGCCCGGGACAGCGCTATGGCTACACCTTC
CASSPGQRYGYTF
>.|TRBV28|.|TRBJ2-7|15
TGTGCCAGCAGTTTGTGGCGGGCTAGCTCCTACGAGCAGTACTTC
CASSLWRASSYEQYF
>.|TRBV6-5|.|TRBJ2-3|15
TGTGCCAGCAGTTACTCGGGGACTAGCACAGATACGCAGTATTTT
CASSYSGTSTDTQYF
>.|TRBV9|.|TRBJ2-4|16
TGTGCCAGCAGCCAAGGAGAGACTCTAGCCAAAAACATTCAGTACTTC
CASSQGETLAKNIQYF
>.|TRBV29-1|TRBD2|TRBJ2-5|15
TGCAGCGTTGACCTGGGACTAGCGGGCCAAGAGACCCAGTACTTC
CSVDLGLAGQETQYF
>.|TRBV19|.|TRBJ2-5|14
TGTGCCAGTAGTAGGGGACTTTACGTGGAGACCCAGTACTTC
CASSRGLYVETQYF
>.|TRBV24-1|.|TRBJ2-7|14
TGTGCCACCAGTTACAGGGAGAGCTCCTACGAGCAGTACTTC
CATSYRESSYEQYF
>.|TRBV5-1|TRBD1|TRBJ1-1|15
TGCGCCAGCAGCTTGGGACAGGGCCGTAGGACTGAAGCTTTCTTT
CASSLGQGRRTEAFF
>.|TRBV12-3/TRBV12-4|TRBD2|TRBJ2-7|12
TGTGCCAGCAGTTTAGTCGGGGGGGAGCAGTACTTC
CASSLVGGEQYF
>few|TRBV5-4|TRBD2|TRBJ2-2|16
TGTGCCAGCAGCCCGAGAGCGGGAGTGGTCACCGGGGAGCTGTTTTTT
CASSPRAGVVTGELFF
>medium-sized|TRBV7-9|.|TRBJ2-7|15
TGTGCCAGCAGTTTCTCGGCAGGCCTTACCTACGAGCAGTACTTC
CASSFSAGLTYEQYF
>.|TRBV6-5|TRBD1|TRBJ2-7|15
TGTGCCAGCAGCCACGACAGGGGAAGGGCCTACGAGCAGTACTTC
CASSHDRGRAYEQYF
>.|TRBV6-2/TRBV6-3|.|TRBJ2-7|15
TGTGCCAGCAGTTACGGCAGGGGGGTGATCTACGAGCAGTACTTC
CASSYGRGVIYEQYF
>.|TRBV5-6|TRBD1|TRBJ2-5|16
TGTGCCAGCAGCTTGGAGCCGGGACAGGGCGGAGAGACCCAGTACTTC
CASSLEPGQGGETQYF
>once|TRBV10-3|TRBD1|TRBJ1-2|16
TGTGCCATCAGTGAGCGGGGACAGATTACTAACTATGGCTACACCTTC
CAISERGQITNYGYTF
>.|TRBV6-5|TRBD1|TRBJ1-4|12
TGTGCCAGCACAGGACAGGGCGCGCTACTGTTTTTT
CASTGQGALLFF
>.|TRBV11-2|.|TRBJ2-7|13
TGTGCCAGCAGCTTACCCGTATACTACGAGCAGTACTTC
CASSLPVYYEQYF
>.|TRBV28|TRBD1|TRBJ1-2|16
TGTGCCAGCAGTTTCCCCCACGGACAGGCAGACTATGGCTACACCTTC
CASSFPHGQADYGYTF
>.|TRBV27|.|TRBJ2-2|13
TGTGCCAGCAGTTTCTTTAACACCGGGGAGCTGTTTTTT
CASSFFNTGELFF
>once|TRBV7-2|TRBD2|TRBJ2-3|15
TGTGCCAGCAGCTTAGACGGACTAGCAATGAATACGCAGTATTTT
CASSLDGLAMNTQYF
>.|TRBV11-3|TRBD2|TRBJ2-7|14
TGTGCCAGGAAAAAGCGGGAAACGACCTACGAGCAGTACTTC
CARKKRETTYEQYF
>.|TRBV10-2|.|TRBJ1-1|14
TGCGCCACAGCCGGGACAAAAATTAACACTGAAGCTTTCTTT
CATAGTKINTEAFF
>.|TRBV7-6|TRBD1|TRBJ2-6|16
TGTGCCAGCAGCCCCGGTGGGACAGCTGGGGCCAACGTCCTGACTTTC
CASSPGGTAGANVLTF
>.|TRBV28|TRBD1|TRBJ1-3|16
TGTGCCAGCAGTTTAATGGGACAGGGCTCTGGAAACACCATATATTTT
CASSLMGQGSGNTIYF
>.|TRBV27|.|TRBJ2-7|14
TGTGCCAGCAGTTTATACCCCGGAGGCTACGAGCAGTACTTC
CASSLYPGGYEQYF
>.|TRBV6-1|.|TRBJ2-7|14
TGTGCCAGCAGTGAAAAGCAGGATTCCTACGAGCAGTACTTC
CASSEKQDSYEQYF
>.|TRBV19|TRBD1|TRBJ1-1|12
TGTGCCAGTAGCCCAGGGGGACCTGAAGCTTTCTTT
CASSPGGPEAFF